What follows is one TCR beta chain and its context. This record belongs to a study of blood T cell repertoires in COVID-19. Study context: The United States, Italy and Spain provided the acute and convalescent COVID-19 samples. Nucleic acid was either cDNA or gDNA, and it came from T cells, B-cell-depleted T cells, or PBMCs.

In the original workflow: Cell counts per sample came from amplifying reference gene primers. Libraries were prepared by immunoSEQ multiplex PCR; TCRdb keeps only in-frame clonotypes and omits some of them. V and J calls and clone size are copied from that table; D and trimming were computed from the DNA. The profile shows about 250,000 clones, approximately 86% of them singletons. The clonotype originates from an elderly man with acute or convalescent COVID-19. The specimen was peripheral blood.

The CDR3 spells CATSRGSSVRNSPLHF. CDR3 sequence (DNA): TGTGCCACCAGCAGAGGAAGTTCAGTCAGAAACTCACCCCTCCACTTT. J is TRBJ1-6 and V is TRBV15; D is unresolved. The CDR3 spans 16 residues. Germline CDR1 and CDR2: LNHNV and YYDKDF (reference sequence). The V gene lost 1 base and the J gene lost 10 bases, with 17 bases spanning the gap.